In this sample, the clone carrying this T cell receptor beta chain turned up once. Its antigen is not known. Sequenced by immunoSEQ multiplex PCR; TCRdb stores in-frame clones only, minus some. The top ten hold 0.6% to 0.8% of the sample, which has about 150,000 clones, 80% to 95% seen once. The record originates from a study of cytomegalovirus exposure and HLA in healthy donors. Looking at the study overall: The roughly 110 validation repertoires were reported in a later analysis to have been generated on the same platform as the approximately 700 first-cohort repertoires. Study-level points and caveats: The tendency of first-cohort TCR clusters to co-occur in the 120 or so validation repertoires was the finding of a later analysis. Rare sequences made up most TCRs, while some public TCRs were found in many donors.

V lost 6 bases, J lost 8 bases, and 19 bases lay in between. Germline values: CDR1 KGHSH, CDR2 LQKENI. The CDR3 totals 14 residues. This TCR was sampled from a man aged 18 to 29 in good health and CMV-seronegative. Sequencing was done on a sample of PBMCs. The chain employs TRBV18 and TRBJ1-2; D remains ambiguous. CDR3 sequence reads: CASSSEEGPWGYTF. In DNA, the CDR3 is TGTGCCAGCTCGAGCGAGGAGGGTCCTTGGGGCTACACCTTC.